These 6 T cell receptor beta chains were all obtained from the same sample, sequenced in a study of OX40 agonist ivuxolimab in advanced cancers. TCRdb's copy holds only in-frame clones and misses some; the assay was immunoSEQ multiplex PCR. The sample lists 9,500 to 10,000 clones; more than 70% were seen once. Source: CD4+ or CD8+ T cells sorted from blood, taken in a trial of the OX40 agonist ivuxolimab. These receptors all stem from an adult with an advanced solid tumor such as melanoma, head and neck, liver or kidney cancer.

This clone was seen only once. The chain is built from TRBV11-2 and TRBJ2-3; D unresolved. Germline lookup yields CDR1 SGHAT and CDR2 FQNNGV. Trimming removed 5 bases from V and 2 bases from J, with 11 bases in between. This CDR3 contains 14 residues. The CDR3 is CASSPQLDTDTQYF. CDR3 coding DNA: TGTGCCAGCAGCCCGCAGCTAGACACAGATACGCAGTATTTT.

The V call is TRBV11-3, the J call TRBJ2-2; possible D gene TRBD2, 7 bases. The CDR3 is made up of 15 amino acids. Looked up from germline, CDR1 is SGHNT and CDR2 is YENEEA. Trimming took 5 bases from V and 4 from J, leaving 14 bases between them. The CDR3 bases are TGTGCCAGCAGCAAAACGGGGGGCGGCACCGGGGAGCTGTTTTTT. It codes for CASSKTGGGTGELFF.

The chain is built from TRBV18 and TRBJ2-5; maybe TRBD1 (6 bases). Germline V gene data show CDR1 as KGHSH and CDR2 as LQKENI. This CDR3 is 13 amino acids long. Trimming shortened V by 5 bases and J by 5 bases, and 12 bases separated the two germline ends. CDR3 residues: CASSKGGKETQYF. CDR3 in DNA: TGTGCCAGCTCAAAAGGGGGAAAGGAGACCCAGTACTTC. Full variable domain (outside the CDR3, taken from reference TRBV18 and TRBJ2-5): NAGVMQNPRHLVRRRGQEARLRCSPMKGHSHVYWYRQLPEEGLKFMVYLQKENIIDESGMPKERFSAEFPKEGPSILRIQQVVRGDSAAYFCASSKGGKETQYFGPGTRLLVL.

This clone occurred once. The rearrangement uses TRBV6-1 and TRBJ2-3, with 9 positions matching TRBD2. Germline CDR1 reads MNHNS; CDR2 reads SASEGT. V was pared by 3 bases and J by 3 bases, with 7 bases of the junction left unmatched. The CDR3 has 16 residues. In DNA form, the CDR3 reads TGTGCCAGCAGTGAGTTAGGGACTAGCAGTACAGATACGCAGTATTTT. This encodes CASSELGTSSTDTQYF.

The chain carries TRBV18 and TRBJ2-5, with 7 bases fitting TRBD2. CDR1 and CDR2 from the germline V gene are KGHSH and LQKENI. CDR3 length: 14 amino acids. V lost 5 bases to trimming and J lost 4 bases; unmatched junction nucleotides: 7. In nucleotides, the CDR3 is TGTGCCAGCTCATCCCGGACTAGGGGAGAGACCCAGTACTTC. Its protein product is CASSSRTRGETQYF.

For the CDR3, the DNA is TGTGCCAGCAGTTACCCTAGCGGGGAACATTACGAGCAGTACTTC. Translating it yields CASSYPSGEHYEQYF. The rearrangement uses TRBV6-8 and TRBJ2-5, with 9 bases aligning to TRBD2. The J call is doubtful: the DNA matches TRBJ2-7 better. In germline, CDR1 is MNHGY, CDR2 SAAAGT. This CDR3 has 15 amino acids.